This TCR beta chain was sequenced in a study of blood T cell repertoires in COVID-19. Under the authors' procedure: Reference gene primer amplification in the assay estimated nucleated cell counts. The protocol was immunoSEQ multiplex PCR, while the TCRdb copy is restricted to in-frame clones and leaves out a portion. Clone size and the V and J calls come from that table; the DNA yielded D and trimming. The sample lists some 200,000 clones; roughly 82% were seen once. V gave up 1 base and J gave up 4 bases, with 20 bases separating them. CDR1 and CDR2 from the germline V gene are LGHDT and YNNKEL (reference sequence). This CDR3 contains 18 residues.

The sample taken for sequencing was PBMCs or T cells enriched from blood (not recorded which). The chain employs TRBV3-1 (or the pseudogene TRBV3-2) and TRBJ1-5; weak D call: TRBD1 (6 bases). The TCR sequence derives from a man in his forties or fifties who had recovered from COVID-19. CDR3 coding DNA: TGTGCCAGCAGCCAAGGGGTTAAGGGACATACACTAAATCAGCCCCAGCATTTT. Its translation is CASSQGVKGHTLNQPQHF.